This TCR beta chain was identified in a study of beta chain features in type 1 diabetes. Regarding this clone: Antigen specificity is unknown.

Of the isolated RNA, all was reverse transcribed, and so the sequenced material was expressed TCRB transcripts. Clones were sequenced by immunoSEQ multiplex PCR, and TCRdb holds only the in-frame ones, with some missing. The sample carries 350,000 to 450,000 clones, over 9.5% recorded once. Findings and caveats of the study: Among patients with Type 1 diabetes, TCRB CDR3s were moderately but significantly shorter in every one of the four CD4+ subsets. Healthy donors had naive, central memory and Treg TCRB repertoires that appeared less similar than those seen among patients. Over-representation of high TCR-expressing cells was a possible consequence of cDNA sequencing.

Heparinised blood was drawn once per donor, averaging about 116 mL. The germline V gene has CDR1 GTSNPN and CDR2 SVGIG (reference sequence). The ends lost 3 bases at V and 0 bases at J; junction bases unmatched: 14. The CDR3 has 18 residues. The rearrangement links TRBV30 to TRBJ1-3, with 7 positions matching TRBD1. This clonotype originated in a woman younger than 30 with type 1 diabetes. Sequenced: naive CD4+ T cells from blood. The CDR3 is CAWSDQGGRGFSGNTIYF. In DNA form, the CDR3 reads TGTGCCTGGAGCGACCAAGGGGGCAGGGGCTTCTCTGGAAACACCATATATTTT.